Each of the 25 T cell receptor beta chains below was sequenced from the same sample in a study of blood T cells in healthy people across ages. Alongside a J-beta primer mix, a sample-barcoded 5' primer served in a second PCR lasting 7 to 11 cycles. Using its own MiXCR run on the 5' RACE reads, TCRdb lists one record per CDR3 protein. The sample lists about 900,000 distinct CDR3 sequences, around 48% seen once, with 13% in the top ten. Sequences were obtained from blood. The receptors were gathered from a man younger than 45 in good health.

This clonotype has just a few counts. The rearrangement links TRBV5-6 to TRBJ2-1; D is possibly TRBD1 (5 bases). Germline V CDR1 and CDR2: SGHDT, YYEEEE. Trimming left V 5 bases short and J 5 bases short, with 17 bases between. The CDR3 loop spans 15 amino acids. CDR3 in amino acids: CASRGDRRSNNEQFF. The CDR3 DNA is TGTGCCAGCAGGGGTGACAGACGCTCAAACAATGAGCAGTTCTTC.

The chain links TRBV15 to TRBJ2-3, with TRBD1 as a possible D gene (5 bases). Germline V gene data show CDR1 as LNHNV and CDR2 as YYDKDF (reference sequence). Trimming cost V 5 bases and J 3 bases, with 21 bases left between them. CDR3 length equals 17 residues. The chain's CDR3 is CATSALTTAGNTDTQYF. The DNA for the CDR3 is TGTGCCACCAGCGCTCTAACTACAGCAGGGAATACAGATACGCAGTATTTT.

This chain links TRBV20-1 with TRBJ1-6; D is unresolved. V lost 2 bases to trimming and J lost 11 bases, with 10 bases between them. Per the germline V gene, CDR1 is DFQATT and CDR2 is SNEGSKA (reference sequence). The CDR3 sequence is 12 residues long. In nucleotides, the CDR3 is TGCAGTGCTAGACCGGATAAGACACCCCTCCACTTT. Translating gives CSARPDKTPLHF.

This clonotype was seen a few times. The V and J genes are TRBV6-5 and TRBJ1-5; no definite D call. Germline lookup yields CDR1 MNHEY and CDR2 SVGAGI. The CDR3 is 14 residues long. V was trimmed by 1 base and J by 4 bases, leaving 8 bases between them. This CDR3 is CASSYYGSNQPQHF. The CDR3 bases are TGTGCCAGCAGTTACTACGGATCGAATCAGCCCCAGCATTTT.

A word on this clonotype: An end of the junction does not agree with germline; a read error may underlie this. The V call is TRBV5-1, the J call TRBJ2-1; maybe TRBD1 (5 bases). The V gene's germline CDR1 is SGHRS and CDR2 YFSETQ. This CDR3 is 13 amino acids long. The CDR3 reads CASLPDNYNGQFF. For the CDR3, the DNA is TGCGCCAGCTTGCCGGACAACTACAATGGGCAGTTCTTC.

The chain employs TRBV30 and TRBJ2-7, with D hard to call. This CDR3 has 13 residues. Per germline, CDR1 GTSNPN and CDR2 SVGIG (reference sequence). V was trimmed by 3 bases and J by 2 bases, leaving 11 bases between them. The DNA of the CDR3 is TGTGCCTGGAGAAACCTTGGGACCTACGAGCAGTACTTC. This sequence encodes CAWRNLGTYEQYF.

The genes are TRBV12-3 or TRBV12-4 and TRBJ1-2; D might be TRBD1 (5 bases). The CDR3 totals 14 residues. Trimming removed 6 bases at V and 5 bases at J, with 16 bases between. The DNA of the CDR3 is TGTGCCAGCAGAAGTGAGGGGTATGGGTATGGCTACACCTTC. Amino acids: CASRSEGYGYGYTF.

The chain employs TRBV13 and TRBJ2-7, with 7 bases lining up with TRBD2. The assigned J gene may be wrong: the sequence end matches TRBJ2-5 better. The length of the CDR3 is 15 residues. The germline CDR1 and CDR2 sequences are PRHDT and FYEKMQ (reference sequence). CDR3 amino acids: CASSLTTGGKETQYF. CDR3 DNA: TGTGCCAGCAGCTTAACAACGGGGGGAAAAGAGACCCAGTACTTC.

This CDR3 reads CASRTDPGSAYEQYF. The CDR3 DNA follows: TGTGCCAGCAGGACCGACCCAGGGTCCGCCTACGAGCAGTACTTC. The rearrangement joins TRBV6-5 to TRBJ2-7; weak D call: TRBD1 (5 bases). The CDR3 length is 15 residues. Germline CDR1 and CDR2: MNHEY and SVGAGI. Trimming removed 6 bases from V and 2 bases from J, with 17 bases in between.

V is TRBV4-2 and J is TRBJ1-4, with D perhaps TRBD1 (6 bases). This CDR3 has 15 amino acids. Germline CDR1 reads LGHNA; CDR2 reads YNFKEQ. Trimming removed 1 base from V and 2 bases from J, with 8 bases in between. CDR3 in amino acids: CASSQAGETNEKLFF. CDR3 nucleotide sequence: TGTGCCAGCAGCCAAGCAGGGGAGACTAATGAAAAACTGTTTTTT.

This clonotype was observed a few times. The J gene is TRBJ2-5, the V gene TRBV20-1; the D gene is possibly TRBD1 (6 bases). The germline V gene encodes CDR1 DFQATT and CDR2 SNEGSKA (reference sequence). The CDR3 has 15 residues. V dropped 2 bases and J dropped 0 bases, with 13 bases sitting between them. The CDR3 bases are TGCAGTGCTAGAACACTGACAGGACACCAAGAGACCCAGTACTTC. The encoded protein is CSARTLTGHQETQYF.

This sequence joins TRBV19 and TRBJ2-1; D possibly uses TRBD1 or TRBD2 (5 bases each). The CDR3 covers 13 residues. Between the trimmed V and J ends, which lost 3 bases and 7 bases, there was a span of 10 bases. Per germline, CDR1 LNHDA and CDR2 SQIVND (reference sequence). Here the CDR3 reads CASSIQGRNEQFF. The CDR3 DNA reads as TGTGCCAGTAGTATCCAGGGACGAAATGAGCAGTTCTTC.

This chain uses TRBV18 with TRBJ2-5; D call uncertain. Germline CDR1 KGHSH, CDR2 LQKENI. The CDR3 totals 14 residues. The germline V and J ends were trimmed by 1 base and 3 bases, with 9 bases remaining between them. As DNA, the CDR3 is TGTGCCAGCTCACCACTGGGTCGGGAAGAGACCCAGTACTTC. It yields the protein CASSPLGREETQYF. Combining the CDR3 with reference TRBV18 and TRBJ2-5 gives the whole variable domain NAGVMQNPRHLVRRRGQEARLRCSPMKGHSHVYWYRQLPEEGLKFMVYLQKENIIDESGMPKERFSAEFPKEGPSILRIQQVVRGDSAAYFCASSPLGREETQYFGPGTRLLVL.

A few counts support this clonotype. The chain carries TRBV2 and TRBJ2-1; D remains ambiguous. Germline values: CDR1 SNHLY, CDR2 FYNNEI. The CDR3 contains 12 residues. The ends were cut back, 0 bases at V and 9 bases at J, with 6 bases in the middle. CDR3 sequence (DNA): TGTGCCAGCAGTGAAGCGCCCCGTGAGCAGTTCTTC. It codes for CASSEAPREQFF.

The chain recombines TRBV10-3 with TRBJ2-2; 8 positions match TRBD1. The CDR3 extends over 16 amino acids. The V and J ends lost 4 bases and 6 bases, in that order; junction bases with no gene match: 10. The germline CDR1 and CDR2 sequences are ENHRY and SYGVKD. CDR3 sequence: CAISVIGQGAAGELFF. Written as DNA, the CDR3 is TGTGCCATCAGTGTAATAGGGCAGGGGGCCGCCGGGGAGCTGTTTTTT.

The chain uses TRBV5-1 and TRBJ2-4, with 9 positions matching TRBD2. The J call may be in error: the DNA end matches TRBJ2-5 better. This CDR3 region has 16 residues. Germline lookup yields CDR1 SGHRS and CDR2 YFSETQ. The CDR3 sequence: CASSFERGASQETQYF. CDR3 DNA: TGCGCCAGCAGCTTTGAGCGGGGGGCAAGCCAAGAGACCCAGTACTTC.

This clonotype has more than one count but fewer than ten. This rearrangement joins TRBV6-6 to TRBJ1-2; 8 bases match TRBD1. CDR1 is MNHNY and CDR2 is SVGAGI in the germline V gene (reference sequence). V gave up 1 base and J gave up 2 bases; unmatched junction bases: 9. The CDR3 has 17 amino acids. CDR3 sequence reads: CASSYYDGGQVNYGYTF. As DNA, the CDR3 is TGTGCCAGCAGTTACTACGATGGGGGACAGGTGAACTATGGCTACACCTTC.

The V gene is TRBV10-3, the J gene TRBJ2-1; the D call may be TRBD1 or TRBD2 (5 bases each). V lost 0 bases, J lost 5 bases, and 11 bases lay in between. Germline V lookup: CDR1 ENHRY, CDR2 SYGVKD. The CDR3 totals 15 residues. The CDR3: CAISESGTGNNEQFF. DNA of the CDR3: TGTGCCATCAGTGAGTCTGGGACGGGAAACAATGAGCAGTTCTTC.

The rearrangement joins TRBV27 to TRBJ2-7; 11 bases line up with TRBD1. Germline V gene data show CDR1 as MNHEY and CDR2 as SMNVEV (reference sequence). The CDR3 covers 14 residues. The ends lost 6 bases at V and 3 bases at J; junction bases unmatched: 4. As DNA, the CDR3 is TGTGCCAGCAGCAGGACAGGGGGCTTCTACGAGCAGTACTTC. Translated: CASSRTGGFYEQYF.

The chain carries TRBV12-3 or TRBV12-4 and TRBJ2-3; TRBD1 matches 7 bases. Trimming at V came to 6 bases and at J to 6 bases, leaving 9 bases not matched to a gene. The CDR3 has 14 amino acids. The CDR3 loop reads CASSPGQQSDTQYF. DNA of the CDR3: TGTGCCAGCAGCCCGGGACAGCAGTCGGATACGCAGTATTTT.

This clonotype showed up just once. This chain connects TRBV29-1 to TRBJ2-3, with a weak D call TRBD1 (5 bases). The CDR3 runs to 13 residues. The germline V gene encodes CDR1 SQVTM and CDR2 ANQGSEA. Trimming shortened V by 1 base and J by 2 bases, and 7 bases separated the two germline ends. CDR3 coding DNA: TGCAGCGTTGAAGCAGGGAACACAGATACGCAGTATTTT. Translating gives CSVEAGNTDTQYF.

V gene TRBV2 combines with J gene TRBJ1-2; D call uncertain. Germline CDR1 SNHLY, CDR2 FYNNEI. V was clipped by 2 bases and J by 4 bases, with 14 bases between them. There are 15 residues in the CDR3. The CDR3 protein is CASSELVLGIYGYTF. The DNA for the CDR3 is TGTGCCAGCAGTGAATTGGTGTTGGGTATCTATGGCTACACCTTC.

J is TRBJ2-3 and V is TRBV21-1. TRBV21-1 is a pseudogene segment. This CDR3 is 17 amino acids long. The CDR3 region is CASSQRAWRVGTDTQYF. CDR3 in DNA: TGTGCCAGCAGCCAAAGGGCCTGGAGAGTGGGCACAGATACGCAGTATTTT.

This chain joins TRBV5-1 and TRBJ2-1; no firm D call. CDR1 is SGHRS and CDR2 is YFSETQ in the germline V gene. The CDR3 is made up of 14 amino acids. The ends were cut back, 7 bases at V and 2 bases at J, with 13 bases in the middle. CDR3 bases: TGCGCCAGCGGAAGTCTGCTTCCCTACAATGAGCAGTTCTTC. This translates into CASGSLLPYNEQFF. Together with reference TRBV5-1 and TRBJ2-1, the CDR3 gives the full variable domain: KAGVTQTPRYLIKTRGQQVTLSCSPISGHRSVSWYQQTPGQGLQFLFEYFSETQRNKGNFPGRFSGRQFSNSRSEMNVSTLELGDSALYLCASGSLLPYNEQFFGPGTRLTVL.

This chain links TRBV4-2 with TRBJ2-3; TRBD2 agrees at 7 bases. Germline V gene data show CDR1 as LGHNA and CDR2 as YNFKEQ. CDR3 size: 17 residues. With 3 bases clipped from V and 0 bases from J, the junction kept 9 bases outside the gene matches. Here the CDR3 DNA reads TGTGCCAGCAGCCAGGCCCAGGCTAGCGGTAGCACAGATACGCAGTATTTT. As protein: CASSQAQASGSTDTQYF.